The rows below give T cell receptor beta chains drawn from one sample of a study of shared clonotypes between healthy human individuals. Using immunoSEQ multiplex PCR, the repertoire was profiled, and TCRdb retains in-frame clones only, with some absent. The sample has about 2 million clones; about 95% are singletons. What was sequenced was naive CD8+ T cells sorted from blood. These receptors all come from a man in his late teens or twenties in good health. Both conserved end residues are part of each CDR3. The order of the fields is J gene, CDR3 length, V gene, CDR3 protein.

j_call: TRBJ2-1
cdr3_length: 15
v_call: TRBV5-1
cdr3_aa: CASSPRTSGLDEQFF

j_call: TRBJ2-1
cdr3_length: 14
v_call: TRBV5-4
cdr3_aa: CASSLSDLSGEQFF

j_call: TRBJ2-1
cdr3_length: 14
v_call: TRBV9
cdr3_aa: CASSTGQGYDEQFF

j_call: TRBJ1-2
cdr3_length: 13
v_call: TRBV6-5
cdr3_aa: CASSYTGVDGYTF

j_call: TRBJ2-1
cdr3_length: 14
v_call: TRBV19
cdr3_aa: CASRGLAGYNEQFF

j_call: TRBJ1-2
cdr3_length: 18
v_call: TRBV18
cdr3_aa: CASSPPDRARFAGYGYTF

j_call: TRBJ1-2
cdr3_length: 14
v_call: TRBV6-6
cdr3_aa: CASTDVGGNYGYTF

j_call: TRBJ2-7
cdr3_length: 16
v_call: TRBV5-6
cdr3_aa: CASSSKPGQGAYEQYF

j_call: TRBJ2-5
cdr3_length: 15
v_call: TRBV30
cdr3_aa: CAWSLFSGKQETQYF

j_call: TRBJ1-3
cdr3_length: 16
v_call: TRBV6-1
cdr3_aa: CASSEYSSSSGNTIYF

j_call: TRBJ1-3
cdr3_length: 16
v_call: TRBV5-4
cdr3_aa: CASSLGTAGSGNTIYF

j_call: TRBJ1-1
cdr3_length: 13
v_call: TRBV9
cdr3_aa: CASSPSISSEAFF

j_call: TRBJ1-1
cdr3_length: 14
v_call: TRBV2
cdr3_aa: CASRIDRGGTEAFF

j_call: TRBJ2-7
cdr3_length: 16
v_call: TRBV10-1
cdr3_aa: CASSEGGPGLVDEQYF

j_call: TRBJ2-2
cdr3_length: 12
v_call: TRBV27
cdr3_aa: CASRSNTGELFF

j_call: TRBJ2-5
cdr3_length: 14
v_call: TRBV5-6
cdr3_aa: CASSLAGTGETQYF

j_call: TRBJ2-7
cdr3_length: 15
v_call: TRBV4-1
cdr3_aa: CASSQVDSGTYEQYF

j_call: TRBJ2-1
cdr3_length: 14
v_call: TRBV7-2
cdr3_aa: CASSLVHSYNEQFF

j_call: TRBJ2-7
cdr3_length: 11
v_call: TRBV30
cdr3_aa: CAWTQGLEQYF

j_call: TRBJ2-7
cdr3_length: 12
v_call: TRBV7-2
cdr3_aa: CASSLGVDEQYF

j_call: TRBJ2-7
cdr3_length: 13
v_call: TRBV27
cdr3_aa: CASSSTGLSEQYF

j_call: TRBJ2-7
cdr3_length: 13
v_call: TRBV6-1
cdr3_aa: CASLVGAGGEQYF

j_call: TRBJ1-5
cdr3_length: 15
v_call: TRBV9
cdr3_aa: CASSVAGGSNQPQHF

j_call: TRBJ2-7
cdr3_length: 13
v_call: TRBV19
cdr3_aa: CASSPGAAYEQYF

j_call: TRBJ2-2
cdr3_length: 17
v_call: TRBV13
cdr3_aa: CASSLGLLQGNTGELFF

j_call: TRBJ2-2
cdr3_length: 15
v_call: TRBV9
cdr3_aa: CASSVLARNTGELFF

j_call: TRBJ1-1
cdr3_length: 12
v_call: TRBV10-3
cdr3_aa: CATDGGGTEAFF

j_call: TRBJ1-2
cdr3_length: 13
v_call: TRBV27
cdr3_aa: CASSLSNHYGYTF

j_call: TRBJ1-1
cdr3_length: 14
v_call: TRBV7-3
cdr3_aa: CASSLRGDGAEAFF

j_call: TRBJ2-7
cdr3_length: 15
v_call: TRBV7-9
cdr3_aa: CASSLAQGGIYEQYF

j_call: TRBJ2-1
cdr3_length: 15
v_call: TRBV7-9
cdr3_aa: CASSSSGGLRNEQFF

j_call: TRBJ2-7
cdr3_length: 13
v_call: TRBV4-1
cdr3_aa: CASSQSGLYEQYF

j_call: TRBJ2-1
cdr3_length: 15
v_call: TRBV27
cdr3_aa: CASSPYSGRDNEQFF

j_call: TRBJ2-7
cdr3_length: 14
v_call: TRBV6-1
cdr3_aa: CASSEGTGSFEQYF

j_call: TRBJ2-1
cdr3_length: 15
v_call: TRBV18
cdr3_aa: CASSPNRFSGMGQFF

j_call: TRBJ2-7
cdr3_length: 12
v_call: TRBV7-2
cdr3_aa: CASSLGLFEQYF

j_call: TRBJ1-5
cdr3_length: 15
v_call: TRBV27
cdr3_aa: CASSLQTGLGQPQHF

j_call: TRBJ2-3
cdr3_length: 16
v_call: TRBV15
cdr3_aa: CATSRGLAVSTDTQYF

j_call: TRBJ2-7
cdr3_length: 14
v_call: TRBV6-6
cdr3_aa: CASSAQTGTYEQYF

j_call: TRBJ1-6
cdr3_length: 16
v_call: TRBV7-2
cdr3_aa: CASSPDPAGAGSPLHF

j_call: TRBJ2-3
cdr3_length: 16
v_call: TRBV15
cdr3_aa: CATSRDWAEGGDTQYF

j_call: TRBJ2-7
cdr3_length: 14
v_call: TRBV5-4
cdr3_aa: CASSVAGHIYEQYF

j_call: TRBJ1-1
cdr3_length: 13
v_call: TRBV7-6
cdr3_aa: CASSLQGPTEAFF

j_call: TRBJ2-5
cdr3_length: 13
v_call: TRBV7-9
cdr3_aa: CASSEGPVETQYF

j_call: TRBJ2-2
cdr3_length: 15
v_call: TRBV9
cdr3_aa: CASSVDYRLAGELFF

j_call: TRBJ2-5
cdr3_length: 11
v_call: TRBV2
cdr3_aa: CASSEQETQYF

j_call: TRBJ2-7
cdr3_length: 13
v_call: TRBV7-9
cdr3_aa: CASSLGMPYEQYF

j_call: TRBJ1-1
cdr3_length: 13
v_call: TRBV30
cdr3_aa: CAWRLVGNTEAFF